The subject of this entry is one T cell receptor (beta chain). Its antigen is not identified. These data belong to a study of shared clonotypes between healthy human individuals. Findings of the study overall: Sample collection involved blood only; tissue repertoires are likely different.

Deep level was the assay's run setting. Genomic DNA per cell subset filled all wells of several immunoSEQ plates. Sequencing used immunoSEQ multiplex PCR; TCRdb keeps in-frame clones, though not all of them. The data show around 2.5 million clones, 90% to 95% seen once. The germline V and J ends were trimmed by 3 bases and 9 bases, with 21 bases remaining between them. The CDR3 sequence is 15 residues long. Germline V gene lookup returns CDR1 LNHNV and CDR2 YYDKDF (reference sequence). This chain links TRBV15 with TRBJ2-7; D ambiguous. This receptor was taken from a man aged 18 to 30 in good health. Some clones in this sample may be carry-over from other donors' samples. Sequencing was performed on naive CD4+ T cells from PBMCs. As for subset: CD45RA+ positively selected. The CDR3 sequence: CATSRGSDQQVRQYF. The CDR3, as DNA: TGTGCCACCAGCAGGGGCTCGGATCAGCAAGTAAGGCAGTACTTC.